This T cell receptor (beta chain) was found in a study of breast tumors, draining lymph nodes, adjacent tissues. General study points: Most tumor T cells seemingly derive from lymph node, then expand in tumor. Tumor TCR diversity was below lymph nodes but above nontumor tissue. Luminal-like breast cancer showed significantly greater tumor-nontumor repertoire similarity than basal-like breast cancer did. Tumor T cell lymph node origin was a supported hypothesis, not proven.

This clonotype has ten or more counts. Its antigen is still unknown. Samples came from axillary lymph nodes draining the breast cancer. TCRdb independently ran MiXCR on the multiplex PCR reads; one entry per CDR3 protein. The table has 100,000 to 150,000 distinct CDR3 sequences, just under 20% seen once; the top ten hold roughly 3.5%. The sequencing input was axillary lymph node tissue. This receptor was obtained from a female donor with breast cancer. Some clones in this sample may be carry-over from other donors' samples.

The chain's CDR3 is CASSPNRNYGYTF. The CDR3 DNA reads TGTGCCAGCTCACCTAACAGAAACTATGGCTACACCTTC. The chain employs TRBV18 and TRBJ1-2; D remains ambiguous. Looked up from germline, CDR1 is KGHSH and CDR2 is LQKENI. Between the trimmed V and J ends, which lost 3 bases and 2 bases, there was a span of 7 bases. The CDR3 runs 13 residues.